The subject of this entry is one T cell receptor beta chain. Its antigen is undetermined. The whole isolated RNA underwent reverse transcription, so sequencing captured expressed TCRB transcripts. Here immunoSEQ multiplex PCR was the method, and the copy in TCRdb shows in-frame clones only, minus some. The table includes about 160,000 clones, around 8% detected once. Germline assignment: CDR1 LGHNA and CDR2 YSLEER. The V end was cut by 0 bases, the J end by 6 bases, with 9 bases between. CDR3 length equals 14 residues. This entry comes from a study of beta chain features in type 1 diabetes. About the research overall: The patients were much like the healthy donors in age, gender and cell yields. Study-wide results and limits: The cDNA sequencing approach could over-represent high-TCR-expressing cells. In all four CD4+ subsets, TCRB CDR3 length was significantly, moderately reduced in type 1 diabetes. Any HLA type influence on TCRB rearrangement was left unresolved here. For patients and controls alike, PCR might favor shorter templates to the same degree.

The specimen sequenced was central memory CD4+ T cells from blood. J is TRBJ1-5 and V is TRBV4-3; D unclear. This clonotype was obtained from a woman aged 18-29 years with type 1 diabetes. The CDR3 sequence is CASSQDFNRQPQHF. For the CDR3, the DNA is TGCGCCAGCAGCCAAGATTTTAATCGTCAGCCCCAGCATTTT.